The 16 T cell receptor beta chains in this list originate from one sample, sequenced in a study of CD8 T cells in ankylosing spondylitis (dated by TCRdb to about 2017). Receptors were amplified or captured by 5' RACE. The sequencer listed for this sample is Illumina HiSeq 2500. The raw public reads went through TCRdb reprocessing: fastp at Q25, MiXCR clone calling, in-frame beta chains kept. Each CDR3 protein gets just one entry, which takes the most common genes and DNA from the rows behind it. The sample table shows 200,000 to 250,000 distinct CDR3 sequences, and approximately 8% are seen once. In total, the top ten clones hold 4.8% of the sample. Sequencing was carried out using blood, either unsorted or a sorted T cell fraction (not recorded which). Source of these receptors: a female donor with ankylosing spondylitis or in good health (not recorded which).

The sample holds many counts of this clonotype. V usage is TRBV10-3 and J usage is TRBJ1-1; maybe TRBD1 (6 bases). The germline gives CDR1 ENHRY, CDR2 SYGVKD. The CDR3 is made up of 16 amino acids. The V and J ends lost 2 bases and 7 bases respectively, with 20 bases between them. CDR3 amino acids: CAISETGNRGEDEAFF. CDR3 sequence (DNA): TGTGCCATCAGTGAGACAGGGAATAGAGGTGAGGATGAAGCTTTCTTT.

V gene TRBV7-2 combines with J gene TRBJ1-1; perhaps TRBD1 as D (6 bases). The length of the CDR3 is 13 residues. Germline CDR1 is SGHTA and CDR2 is FQGNSA. V lost 2 bases to trimming and J lost 6 bases, with 10 bases between them. The CDR3 loop is CASSLWGAAEAFF. For the CDR3, the DNA is TGTGCCAGCAGCTTATGGGGGGCCGCTGAAGCTTTCTTT.

In its sample, this clonotype was seen many times. This sequence joins TRBV4-3 and TRBJ2-2; possible D gene TRBD1, 6 bases. Deletions cut 3 bases from V and 5 bases from J, with 19 bases between. Germline CDR1 is LGHNA and CDR2 is YSLEER. This CDR3 contains 17 residues. CDR3 residues: CASSHPTWPGDTGELFF. CDR3 DNA: TGCGCCAGCAGCCACCCAACTTGGCCAGGGGATACCGGGGAGCTGTTTTTT.

With regard to this clonotype: This could be a read error, since a much larger clone is one nucleotide away. The rearrangement joins TRBV10-3 to TRBJ2-7; 9 nucleotides match TRBD1. The CDR3 has 15 residues. V was clipped by 4 bases and J by 5 bases; unmatched bases: 9. Germline V gives CDR1 ENHRY, CDR2 SYGVKD. In nucleotides, the CDR3 is TGTGCCATCAGTGGGCCGGGACAGGGTGCCCACGAGCAGTACTTC. The encoded protein is CAISGPGQGAHEQYF.

This clonotype was counted many times. This chain connects TRBV11-3 to TRBJ2-3; TRBD2 aligns across 7 bases. The V and J ends lost 3 bases and 0 bases, in that order; junction bases with no gene match: 12. Germline-derived CDR1 and CDR2 are SGHNT and YENEEA. The CDR3 spans 18 residues. The CDR3 nucleotides are TGTGCCAGCAGCTTCCCCCGGGACTACCGCCACAGCACAGATACGCAGTATTTT. Its protein is CASSFPRDYRHSTDTQYF. Complete variable domain (other parts from reference TRBV11-3 and TRBJ2-3): EAGVVQSPRYKIIEKKQPVAFWCNPISGHNTLYWYLQNLGQGPELLIRYENEEAVDDSQLPKDRFSAERLKGVDSTLKIQPAELGDSAVYLCASSFPRDYRHSTDTQYFGPGTRLTVL.

Many counts were recorded for this clonotype. V and J are TRBV6-2 or TRBV6-3 and TRBJ2-3; the match to TRBD2 covers 14 bases. The CDR3 is 18 amino acids. J was trimmed by 6 bases and V by 2 bases; bases with no gene match: 10. Germline CDR1 is MNHEY and CDR2 is SVGEGT. This chain's CDR3 is CASSYPLGLAGEVDTQYF. The DNA of the CDR3 is TGTGCCAGCAGTTACCCCCTGGGACTAGCGGGAGAGGTGGATACGCAGTATTTT.

To note about this clonotype: One end of the junction varies from germline; a read error may be responsible. This sequence joins TRBV20-1 and TRBJ2-1; 13 bases are a match to TRBD2. The length of the CDR3 is 16 residues. Germline V gives CDR1 DFQATT, CDR2 SNEGSKA (reference sequence). The CDR3 DNA reads as TGCAGTGCTCCGCGACTAGCGGGAGGTATTTACAATGAGCAGCTCTTC. This codes for CSAPRLAGGIYNEQLF.

Concerning this clonotype itself: A junction boundary mismatches the germline segment, possibly from a read error. The chain links TRBV7-9 to TRBJ2-2, with 7 bases lining up with TRBD1. Germline CDR1 SEHNR, CDR2 FQNEAQ (reference sequence). CDR3 length: 14 amino acids. The DNA for the CDR3 is TGTACCAGCAGCCTAAATCAGGGACAGGGGGAGCTGTTTTTT. Its translation: CTSSLNQGQGELFF.

This clonotype was recorded at least ten times. This chain joins TRBV4-3 and TRBJ2-5, with unresolved D. This CDR3 spans 13 amino acids. Trimming removed 1 base from V and 4 bases from J, with 7 bases in between. Germline loops: CDR1 LGHNA, CDR2 YSLEER. The chain's CDR3 is CASSQVHGETQYF. The CDR3 coding sequence is TGCGCCAGCAGCCAAGTCCACGGAGAGACCCAGTACTTC.

About this clonotype itself: A much larger clone differs by one base, so this may be a read error. The chain recombines TRBV7-6 with TRBJ2-5, with D unresolved. Germline loops: CDR1 SGHVS, CDR2 FNYEAQ. Trimming removed 4 bases at V and 5 bases at J, with 20 bases between. The CDR3 runs 16 residues. The CDR3 region is CASSSLSSGRMETQYF. The CDR3 DNA is TGTGCCAGCAGCTCCCTGAGTTCCGGGCGCATGGAGACCCAGTACTTC.

This clonotype showed up many times. This rearrangement joins TRBV5-1 to TRBJ1-1; D is unresolved. CDR3 length equals 13 residues. The germline CDR1 and CDR2 sequences are SGHRS and YFSETQ. V lost 0 bases and J 3 bases, leaving 6 bases between the germline ends. CDR3 in amino acids: CASSLDGYTEAFF. CDR3 DNA: TGCGCCAGCAGCTTGGACGGATACACTGAAGCTTTCTTT.

On this clonotype itself: A much larger clone differs by one base, so this may be a read error. This chain connects TRBV7-9 to TRBJ1-4; no definite D call. V dropped 1 base and J dropped 5 bases, with 8 bases sitting between them. Germline V gene data show CDR1 as SEHNR and CDR2 as FQNEAQ (reference sequence). The CDR3 spans 14 residues. The CDR3 nucleotides read TGTGCCAGCAGCTTAGTCCACCTGAATGAAAAACTGTTTTTT. Translation gives CASSLVHLNEKLFF.

This clonotype occurred many times. V and J are TRBV3-1 and TRBJ2-6; D is uncertain. The germline V gene encodes CDR1 LGHDT and CDR2 YNNKEL (reference sequence). The CDR3 is 14 residues long. Trimming left V 4 bases short and J 4 bases short, with 8 bases between. DNA for the CDR3: TGTGCCAGCAGCCGGTTGGACGGGGCCAACGTCCTGACTTTC. This translates into CASSRLDGANVLTF.

At least ten counts were recorded for this clonotype. The V and J genes are TRBV7-2 and TRBJ1-2; no definite D call. V dropped 1 base and J dropped 5 bases, with 11 bases sitting between them. This CDR3 comprises 14 residues. CDR1 is SGHTA, CDR2 FQGNSA, per germline. In nucleotides, the CDR3 is TGTGCCAGCAGCTTAGGGGTAGGGTGGTATGGCTACACCTTC. Translating gives CASSLGVGWYGYTF. Using reference TRBV7-2 and TRBJ1-2 for the parts outside the CDR3, the full variable domain is GAGVSQSPSNKVTEKGKDVELRCDPISGHTALYWYRQSLGQGLEFLIYFQGNSAPDKSGLPSDRFSAERTGGSVSTLTIQRTQQEDSAVYLCASSLGVGWYGYTFGSGTRLTVV.

As to this clonotype: This may be a read error, as it is one base from a much larger clone. The J gene is TRBJ2-3, the V gene TRBV6-5; D gene ambiguous. Germline V gene lookup returns CDR1 MNHEY and CDR2 SVGAGI. This CDR3 has 15 amino acids. V was cut by 1 base and J by 4 bases, with 12 bases left in between. DNA of the CDR3: TGTGCCAGCAGTTACTACGGCAAGGACGCAGATACGCAGTATTTT. This encodes CASSYYGKDADTQYF.

There are many counts of this clonotype. The V call is TRBV4-1, the J call TRBJ2-5, with D hard to call. This CDR3 has 16 amino acids. Trimming took 1 base from V and 0 from J, leaving 12 bases between them. Per germline, CDR1 MGHRA and CDR2 YSYEKL. CDR3 in DNA: TGCGCCAGCAGCCAAGGCGCCCCCGGCGACCAAGAGACCCAGTACTTC. It yields the protein CASSQGAPGDQETQYF.